These 14 T cell receptor beta chains share one sample of origin, sequenced in a study of T cells in Graves' hyperthyroidism and ophthalmopathy. TCR beta CDR3 regions were amplified from RNA. The TCR CDR3 first-round RT-PCR relied on the HTBI primer set. TCRdb reprocessed the multiplex PCR reads via MiXCR and lists one record per CDR3 protein. The data contain approximately 400,000 distinct CDR3 sequences, about 18% of them seen just once; the ten biggest clones take up 35% to 50%. What was sequenced was blood. These TCRs come from a man aged 18 to 35 with Graves' ophthalmopathy.

This clonotype was counted only a few times. V and J are TRBV5-1 and TRBJ1-1; D gene unclear. The CDR3 length is 15 residues. The ends were cut back, 0 bases at V and 2 bases at J, with 11 bases in the middle. Germline V lookup: CDR1 SGHRS, CDR2 YFSETQ. CDR3 sequence reads: CASSLAQSGNTEAFF. The CDR3 DNA sequence: TGCGCCAGCAGCTTGGCTCAGTCAGGAAACACTGAAGCTTTCTTT.

The chain has TRBV11-2 and TRBJ1-6; D might be TRBD1 (6 bases). The V and J ends lost 5 bases and 9 bases respectively, with 17 bases between them. The CDR3 consists of 15 residues. CDR1 and CDR2 from the germline V gene are SGHAT and FQNNGV. The CDR3 DNA reads as TGTGCCAGCAGCCAGATGGGGGCAACCGTTTCACCCCTCCACTTT. Residues: CASSQMGATVSPLHF.

This clonotype was seen many times. V gene TRBV7-3 combines with J gene TRBJ1-1, with D perhaps TRBD1 (5 bases). CDR1 is SGHTA, CDR2 FQGTGA, per germline. The CDR3 is made up of 14 amino acids. V was clipped by 0 bases and J by 8 bases, with 13 bases between them. This CDR3 is CASSLTWDAEEAFF. CDR3 nucleotides: TGTGCCAGCAGCTTAACCTGGGACGCGGAAGAAGCTTTCTTT. The full variable domain, in which reference TRBV7-3 and TRBJ1-1 provide the parts outside the CDR3, is GAGVSQTPSNKVTEKGKYVELRCDPISGHTALYWYRQSLGQGPEFLIYFQGTGAADDSGLPNDRFFAVRPEGSVSTLKIQRTERGDSAVYLCASSLTWDAEEAFFGQGTRLTVV.

This rearrangement joins TRBV3-1 to TRBJ2-5; 11 bases are shared with TRBD2. This CDR3 has 19 residues. Germline V CDR1 and CDR2: LGHDT, YNNKEL (reference sequence). The V and J ends lost 5 bases and 0 bases, in that order; junction bases with no gene match: 14. The DNA for the CDR3 is TGTGCCAGCAGCGCTCGGACCACTAGCGGGGGTCCGTACCAAGAGACCCAGTACTTC. As protein: CASSARTTSGGPYQETQYF.

This clonotype was observed at least ten times. The gene calls are TRBV5-1 and TRBJ2-3; D is unresolved. CDR1 SGHRS and CDR2 YFSETQ come from the germline V gene. V was pared by 5 bases and J by 1 base, with 8 bases between. The CDR3 runs 13 residues. For the CDR3, the DNA is TGCGCCAGCAGAAGGGTCGGCACAGATACGCAGTATTTT. It encodes CASRRVGTDTQYF.

Note on this clonotype: One base away lies a much larger clone, so this may be a sequencing read error. The rearrangement joins TRBV12-3 or TRBV12-4 to TRBJ2-7, with D possibly matching TRBD1 (6 bases). The DNA matches TRBJ2-1 better at its end, which makes the J call doubtful. There are 15 residues in the CDR3. CDR3 amino acids: CASRTGTSRSYEQFF. The DNA of the CDR3 is TGTGCCAGCAGGACCGGGACATCCCGCTCCTACGAGCAGTTCTTC.

This clonotype was observed many times. As DNA, the CDR3 is TGCGCCAGCAGCCAAGAAGGAAGCACTGAAGCTTTCTTT. It is translated as CASSQEGSTEAFF. The chain links TRBV4-1 to TRBJ1-1; D is uncertain. This CDR3 has 13 amino acids. The V end was cut by 0 bases, the J end by 4 bases, with 6 bases between. Germline assignment: CDR1 MGHRA and CDR2 YSYEKL.

This clonotype was observed many times. This sequence joins TRBV7-9 and TRBJ2-7, with D maybe TRBD2 (6 bases). Trimming took 7 bases from V and 2 from J, leaving 12 bases between them. From germline, CDR1 is SEHNR and CDR2 FQNEAQ (reference sequence). The CDR3 is made up of 13 amino acids. The CDR3: CASTPRGTYEQYF. The CDR3, as DNA: TGTGCCAGCACCCCCCGGGGGACCTACGAGCAGTACTTC.

This clonotype was found many times. The chain joins TRBV7-2 to TRBJ2-1; 12 bases agree with TRBD2. With 2 bases clipped from V and 4 bases from J, the junction kept 6 bases outside the gene matches. Germline V gene data show CDR1 as SGHTA and CDR2 as FQGNSA. CDR3 size: 17 residues. CDR3 bases: TGTGCCAGCAGCTTACAGCCTAGCGGGGGGGCGTACAATGAGCAGTTCTTC. Its protein product is CASSLQPSGGAYNEQFF. The full variable domain, in which reference TRBV7-2 and TRBJ2-1 provide the parts outside the CDR3, is GAGVSQSPSNKVTEKGKDVELRCDPISGHTALYWYRQSLGQGLEFLIYFQGNSAPDKSGLPSDRFSAERTGGSVSTLTIQRTQQEDSAVYLCASSLQPSGGAYNEQFFGPGTRLTVL.

There are a few counts of this clonotype. This sequence joins TRBV18 and TRBJ2-7; D is possibly TRBD2 (5 bases). Trimming removed 3 bases at V and 0 bases at J, with 18 bases between. In germline, CDR1 is KGHSH, CDR2 LQKENI. The CDR3 is made up of 17 amino acids. CDR3 coding DNA: TGTGCCAGCTCACCGACCTCAAGCCCCGGAGGCTCCTACGAGCAGTACTTC. It yields the protein CASSPTSSPGGSYEQYF.

This clonotype turned up a few times. The rearrangement uses TRBV5-6 and TRBJ1-5; TRBD1 matches 7 bases. The CDR3 extends over 15 amino acids. Germline CDR1 and CDR2: SGHDT and YYEEEE. V lost 3 bases, J lost 7 bases, and 10 bases stayed unmatched. CDR3 protein: CASSSVTGPGQPQHF. CDR3 nucleotide sequence: TGTGCCAGCAGCTCCGTGACAGGGCCGGGGCAGCCCCAGCATTTT.

V is TRBV7-8 and J is TRBJ1-1; TRBD1 might be the D (6 bases). Germline V lookup: CDR1 SGHVS, CDR2 FQNEAQ. V shed 6 bases and J shed 2 bases, with 16 bases lying between them. This CDR3 contains 15 residues. The CDR3 DNA follows: TGTGCCAGCAGACCGGTCGGGGGCCGTAACACTGAAGCTTTCTTT. It encodes CASRPVGGRNTEAFF.

The chain carries TRBV12-3 or TRBV12-4 and TRBJ2-1; D is possibly TRBD1 or TRBD2 (5 bases each). The CDR3 is 11 amino acids. With 3 bases removed from V and 15 bases from J, the gap between germline ends came to 12 bases. CDR3 loop: CASSLERGLFF. The DNA of the CDR3 is TGTGCCAGCAGTTTGGAGAGGGGTCTGTTCTTC.

This clonotype was seen a few times. V gene TRBV4-1 combines with J gene TRBJ1-4; D is perhaps TRBD1 (5 bases). Germline lookup yields CDR1 MGHRA and CDR2 YSYEKL. CDR3 length equals 13 residues. Trimming removed 2 bases from V and 8 bases from J, with 9 bases in between. CDR3 amino acids: CASSQPGREKLFF. In nucleotides, the CDR3 is TGCGCCAGCAGCCAACCAGGGAGAGAAAAACTGTTTTTT.